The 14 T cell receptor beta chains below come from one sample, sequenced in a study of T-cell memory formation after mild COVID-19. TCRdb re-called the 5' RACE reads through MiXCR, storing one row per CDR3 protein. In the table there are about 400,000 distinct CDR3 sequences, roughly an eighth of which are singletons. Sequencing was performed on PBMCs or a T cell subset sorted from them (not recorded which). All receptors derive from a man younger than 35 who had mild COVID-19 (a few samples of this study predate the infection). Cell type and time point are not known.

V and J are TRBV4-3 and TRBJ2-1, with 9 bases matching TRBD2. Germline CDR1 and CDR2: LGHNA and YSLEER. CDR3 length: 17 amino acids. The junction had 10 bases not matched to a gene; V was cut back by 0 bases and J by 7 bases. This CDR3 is CASSQDPPAGGRNEQFF. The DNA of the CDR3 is TGCGCCAGCAGCCAAGATCCTCCAGCGGGGGGCCGAAATGAGCAGTTCTTC.

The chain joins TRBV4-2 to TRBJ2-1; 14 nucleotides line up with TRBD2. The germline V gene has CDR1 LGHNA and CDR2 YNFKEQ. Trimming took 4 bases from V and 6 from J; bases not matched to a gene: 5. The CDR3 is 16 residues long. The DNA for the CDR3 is TGTGCCAGCAGCCTCCGGACTAGCGGGGGGTTCAATGAGCAGTTCTTC. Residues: CASSLRTSGGFNEQFF.

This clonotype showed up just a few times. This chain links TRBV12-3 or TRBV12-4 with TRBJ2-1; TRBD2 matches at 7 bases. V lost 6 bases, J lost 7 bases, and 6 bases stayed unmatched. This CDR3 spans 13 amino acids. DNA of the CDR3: TGTGCCAGCAGACCGGGACTATTAAATGAGCAGTTCTTC. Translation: CASRPGLLNEQFF.

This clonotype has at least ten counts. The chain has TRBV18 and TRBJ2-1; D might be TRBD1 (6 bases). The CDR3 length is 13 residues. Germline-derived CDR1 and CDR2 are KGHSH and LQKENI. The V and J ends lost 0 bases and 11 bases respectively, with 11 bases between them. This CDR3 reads CASSPPGAGQQFF. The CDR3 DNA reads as TGTGCCAGCTCACCACCGGGGGCAGGGCAGCAGTTCTTC.

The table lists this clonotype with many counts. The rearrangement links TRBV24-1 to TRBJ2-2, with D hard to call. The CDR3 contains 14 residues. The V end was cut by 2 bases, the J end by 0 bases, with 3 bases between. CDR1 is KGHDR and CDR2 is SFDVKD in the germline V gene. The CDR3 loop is CATSDWTNTGELFF. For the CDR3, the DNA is TGTGCCACCAGTGATTGGACGAACACCGGGGAGCTGTTTTTT.

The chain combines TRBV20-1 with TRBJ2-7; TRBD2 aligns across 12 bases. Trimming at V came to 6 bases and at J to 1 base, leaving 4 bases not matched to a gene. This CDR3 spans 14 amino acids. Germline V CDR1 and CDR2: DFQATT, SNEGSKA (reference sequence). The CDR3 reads CSARLAGVSYEQYF. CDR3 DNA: TGCAGTGCCCGACTAGCGGGGGTGTCCTACGAGCAGTACTTC.

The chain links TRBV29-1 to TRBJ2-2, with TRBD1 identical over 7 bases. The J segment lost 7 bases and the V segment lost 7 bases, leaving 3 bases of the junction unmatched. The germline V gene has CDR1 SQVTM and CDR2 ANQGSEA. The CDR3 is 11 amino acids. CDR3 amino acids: CSGRTGGELFF. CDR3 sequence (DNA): TGCAGCGGACGGACAGGCGGGGAGCTGTTTTTT.

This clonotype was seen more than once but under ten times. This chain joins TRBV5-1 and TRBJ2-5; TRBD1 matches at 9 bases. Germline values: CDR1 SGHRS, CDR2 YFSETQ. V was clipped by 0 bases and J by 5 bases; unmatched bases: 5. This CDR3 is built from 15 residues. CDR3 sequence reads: CASSLGNRGPETQYF. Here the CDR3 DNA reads TGCGCCAGCAGCTTGGGGAACAGGGGGCCGGAGACCCAGTACTTC.

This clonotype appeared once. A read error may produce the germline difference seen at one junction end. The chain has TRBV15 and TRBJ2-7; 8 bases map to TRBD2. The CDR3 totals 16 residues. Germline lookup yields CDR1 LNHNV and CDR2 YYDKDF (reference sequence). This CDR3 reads CATSRDLGLASSEQYF. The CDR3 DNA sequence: TGTGCCACCAGCAGAGATCTTGGACTAGCTTCCTCCGAGCAGTACTTC.

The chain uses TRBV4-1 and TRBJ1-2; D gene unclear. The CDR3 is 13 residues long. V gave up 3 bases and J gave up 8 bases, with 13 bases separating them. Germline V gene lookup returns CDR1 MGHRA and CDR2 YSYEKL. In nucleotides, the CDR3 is TGCGCCAGCAGCCACCCGGCCGGGGTCGGCTACACCTTC. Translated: CASSHPAGVGYTF.

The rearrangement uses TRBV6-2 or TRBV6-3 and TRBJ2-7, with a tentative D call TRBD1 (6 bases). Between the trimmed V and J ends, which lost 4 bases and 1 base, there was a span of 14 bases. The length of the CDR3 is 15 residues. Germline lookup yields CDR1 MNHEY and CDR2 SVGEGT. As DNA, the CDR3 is TGTGCCAGCAGTTTCCTAGGGGGACAATCCTACGAGCAGTACTTC. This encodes CASSFLGGQSYEQYF.

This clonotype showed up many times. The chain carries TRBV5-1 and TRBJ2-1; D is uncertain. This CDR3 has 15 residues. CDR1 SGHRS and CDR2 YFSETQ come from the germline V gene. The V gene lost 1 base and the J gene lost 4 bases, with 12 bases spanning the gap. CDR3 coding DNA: TGCGCCAGCAGCTTGACGGCCCCCGGTTACAATGAGCAGTTCTTC. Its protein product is CASSLTAPGYNEQFF. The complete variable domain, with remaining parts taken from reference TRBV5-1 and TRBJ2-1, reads KAGVTQTPRYLIKTRGQQVTLSCSPISGHRSVSWYQQTPGQGLQFLFEYFSETQRNKGNFPGRFSGRQFSNSRSEMNVSTLELGDSALYLCASSLTAPGYNEQFFGPGTRLTVL.

CDR3: CASSFSLSGADTQYF. The CDR3, as DNA: TGTGCCAGCAGTTTTTCTTTGTCGGGGGCTGATACGCAGTATTTT. V gene TRBV12-3 or TRBV12-4 combines with J gene TRBJ2-3; D is tentatively TRBD1 or TRBD2 (6 bases each). The CDR3 runs 15 residues. The V and J ends lost 3 bases and 6 bases respectively, with 16 bases between them.

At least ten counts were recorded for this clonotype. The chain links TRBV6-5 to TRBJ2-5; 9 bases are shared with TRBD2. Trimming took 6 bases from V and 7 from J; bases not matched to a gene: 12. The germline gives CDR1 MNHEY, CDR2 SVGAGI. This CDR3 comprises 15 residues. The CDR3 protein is CASRVLAGVPRTQYF. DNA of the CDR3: TGTGCCAGCAGGGTCTTAGCGGGGGTCCCCCGGACCCAGTACTTC.